The source of this T cell receptor (beta chain) is a study of CD8+CD57+ T cells in acquired aplastic anemia (dated by TCRdb to between 2017 and 2018). Context from the whole study: DNA extracted from sorted CD4+ and CD8+ cells had a mean of 3.2 ug, with a range of about 0.2 to 30 ug. Mean read counts for healthy donor samples were about 9.8 million for CD4+ cells and some 12 million for CD8+ cells. What the research found in general, with its limitations: No significant difference in CD8+ Simpson's diversity was found between patients and healthy controls (P=0.060). Approximately 31 CD8+ CDR3 sequences were found in both patients and controls but appeared to be highly expressed in patients and within the immunodominant clones of the patients.

Genomic DNA was used as template for profiling of TCR beta VDJ combinations and CDR3 sequences. An Illumina HiSeq 2000 was used for TCR repertoire sequencing. Regarding the original processing steps: Repertoire assessment relied on Simpson's diversity index, CDR3 size and DJ length profiles, and TRBV/TRBJ rearrangement plots. The most abundant DNA sequence in the deep sequencing data was taken as the immunodominant clone. CDR3 amino acid sequences were screened for sharing across subjects and were compared with published repertoires and the VDJdb database. The raw public data were reprocessed by TCRdb itself: fastp quality trimming at Q25, MiXCR clonotype calling, in-frame beta chains only. Rows merge per CDR3 protein into single entries with the most common DNA and genes. These V and J calls derive from TCRdb rather than the authors' analysis. Across this sample there are about 190,000 distinct CDR3 sequences, with less than 70% seen only once. The ten largest make up about 15% of the sample.

TCR repertoires of sorted CD4+ and CD8+ blood T cells from severe aplastic anemia patients and healthy subjects were deep-sequenced in the study. Ficoll-Paque density gradient centrifugation was used to isolate peripheral blood mononuclear cells. Before DNA extraction, CD4+ and CD8+ T cells were sorted by FACS or by magnetic beads. V is pruned by 6 bases and J by 10 bases, leaving 3 bases of the junction without a gene match. Its CDR3 holds 12 amino acids, cysteine through phenylalanine. Left in the record is the CDR3 DNA by itself, 36 bases read in frame from the first base. CDR1 and CDR2 (ENHRY, SYGVKD) derive from the germline V gene. This clonotype was seen many times. Its antigen remains unidentified. Base-call qualities are not available, and no considerably larger clone is one nucleotide away.

The chain employs TRBV10-3 and TRBJ2-1, and 10 junction bases match TRBD2. Source material: sorted CD4+, CD8+, or CD8+CD57+ T cells (not recorded which) from PBMCs. This receptor was identified in a human donor in good health, serving as a control. CDR3 protein: CAISLAGAEQFF. The nucleotide sequence is TGTGCCATCAGCCTAGCGGGAGCCGAGCAGTTCTTC.